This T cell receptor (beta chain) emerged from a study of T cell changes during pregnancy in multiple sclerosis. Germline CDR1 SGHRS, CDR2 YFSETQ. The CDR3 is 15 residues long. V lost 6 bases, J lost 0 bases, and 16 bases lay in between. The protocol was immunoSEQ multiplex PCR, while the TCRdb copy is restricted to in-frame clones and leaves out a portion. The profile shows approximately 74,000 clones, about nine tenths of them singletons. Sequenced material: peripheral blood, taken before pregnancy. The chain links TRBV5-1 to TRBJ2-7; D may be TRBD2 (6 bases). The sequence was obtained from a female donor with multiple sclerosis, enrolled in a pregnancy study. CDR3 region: CASMRDSSSSYEQYF. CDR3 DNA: TGCGCCAGCATGAGGGACTCGTCCAGCTCCTACGAGCAGTACTTC.